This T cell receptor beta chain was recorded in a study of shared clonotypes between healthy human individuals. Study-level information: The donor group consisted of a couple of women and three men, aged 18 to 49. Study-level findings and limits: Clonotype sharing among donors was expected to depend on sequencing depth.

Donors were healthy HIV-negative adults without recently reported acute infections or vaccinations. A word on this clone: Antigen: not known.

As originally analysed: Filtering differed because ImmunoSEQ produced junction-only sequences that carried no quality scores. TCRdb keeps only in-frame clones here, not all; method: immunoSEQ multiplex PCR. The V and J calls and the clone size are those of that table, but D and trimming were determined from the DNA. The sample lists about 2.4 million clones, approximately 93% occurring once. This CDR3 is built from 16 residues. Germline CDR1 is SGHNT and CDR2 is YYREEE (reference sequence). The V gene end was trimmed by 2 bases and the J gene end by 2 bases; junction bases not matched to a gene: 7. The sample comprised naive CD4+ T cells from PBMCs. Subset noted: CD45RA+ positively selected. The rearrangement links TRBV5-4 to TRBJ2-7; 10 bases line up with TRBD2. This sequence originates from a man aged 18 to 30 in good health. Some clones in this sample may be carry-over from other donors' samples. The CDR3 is CASSFQRTSGTYEQYF. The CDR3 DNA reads TGTGCCAGCAGCTTCCAGAGGACTAGCGGAACCTACGAGCAGTACTTC.